These 19 T cell receptor beta chains were all obtained from the same sample, sequenced in a study of T-cell memory formation after mild COVID-19. TCRdb reprocessed the 5' RACE reads via MiXCR and lists one record per CDR3 protein. The profile shows 150,000 or so distinct CDR3 sequences, approximately 10% of them singletons. The sample was PBMCs or a T cell subset sorted from them (not recorded which). All receptors come from a man aged 18 to 30 who had mild COVID-19 (a few samples of this study predate the infection). Cell type and time point are not known.

This clonotype occurred many times. This chain uses TRBV20-1 with TRBJ1-5, with a tentative D call TRBD1 (5 bases). CDR1 is DFQATT, CDR2 SNEGSKA, per germline (reference sequence). The CDR3 contains 15 residues. The ends were cut back, 3 bases at V and 1 base at J, with 13 bases in the middle. CDR3 protein: CSASRVGGSNQPQHF. The CDR3 nucleotides are TGCAGTGCTAGTCGAGTTGGGGGGAGCAATCAGCCCCAGCATTTT.

The J gene is TRBJ2-5, the V gene TRBV7-2, with TRBD1 as a possible D gene (7 bases). Trimming left V 1 base short and J 0 bases short, with 15 bases between. CDR1 is SGHTA, CDR2 FQGNSA, per germline. The CDR3 runs to 17 residues. CDR3 in amino acids: CASSLEGPGGYQETQYF. CDR3 bases: TGTGCCAGCAGCTTAGAAGGGCCAGGGGGGTACCAAGAGACCCAGTACTTC.

This clonotype was counted at least ten times. The chain has TRBV5-1 and TRBJ2-2; D gene unclear. Per germline, CDR1 SGHRS and CDR2 YFSETQ. The CDR3 spans 14 residues. V lost 4 bases and J 2 bases, leaving 9 bases between the germline ends. Here the CDR3 reads CASSPDQNTGELFF. For the CDR3, the DNA is TGCGCCAGCAGCCCGGACCAAAACACCGGGGAGCTGTTTTTT. Full variable domain (outside the CDR3, taken from reference TRBV5-1 and TRBJ2-2): KAGVTQTPRYLIKTRGQQVTLSCSPISGHRSVSWYQQTPGQGLQFLFEYFSETQRNKGNFPGRFSGRQFSNSRSEMNVSTLELGDSALYLCASSPDQNTGELFFGEGSRLTVL.

This clonotype was seen a handful of times. The gene calls are TRBV6-1 and TRBJ1-4; no clear D. Germline V gives CDR1 MNHNS, CDR2 SASEGT. Trimming pared 7 bases from V and 4 bases from J, leaving 16 bases between. The CDR3 has 15 amino acids. CDR3 in DNA: TGTGCCAGCATCAGCTATCGCGGGTATAATGAAAAACTGTTTTTT. Its translation: CASISYRGYNEKLFF.

In its sample, this clonotype was seen a few times. The V and J genes are TRBV7-2 and TRBJ1-6; D unresolved. CDR3 length equals 15 residues. The V gene lost 6 bases and the J gene lost 7 bases, with 16 bases spanning the gap. CDR1 is SGHTA, CDR2 FQGNSA, per germline. The chain's CDR3 is CASRTASLWNSPLHF. The CDR3 coding sequence is TGTGCCAGCAGGACTGCGTCACTCTGGAATTCACCCCTCCACTTT.

This clonotype was seen only a few times. The chain carries TRBV11-2 and TRBJ2-6; TRBD1 agrees at 9 bases. Germline CDR1 SGHAT, CDR2 FQNNGV. This CDR3 has 17 amino acids. Germline trimming cut 6 bases from V and 0 bases from J; bases unmatched to any gene: 6. In nucleotides, the CDR3 is TGTGCCAGCAGTGGGGACAGGGATCGCTCTGGGGCCAACGTCCTGACTTTC. This sequence encodes CASSGDRDRSGANVLTF.

This chain uses TRBV7-9 with TRBJ2-3; the match to TRBD1 covers 9 bases. CDR1 is SEHNR, CDR2 FQNEAQ, per germline (reference sequence). This CDR3 comprises 16 residues. Losses at the gene ends were 4 bases for V and 2 bases for J; bases not matched to a gene: 7. CDR3 protein: CASSSTRDRVTDTQYF. CDR3 sequence (DNA): TGTGCCAGCAGCTCCACAAGGGACAGGGTCACAGATACGCAGTATTTT.

This chain joins TRBV7-2 and TRBJ1-5; TRBD1 aligns across 7 bases. CDR3 length equals 15 residues. Germline assignment: CDR1 SGHTA and CDR2 FQGNSA. J lost 2 bases, V lost 4 bases, and 5 bases had no gene match. CDR3 sequence: CASSSRQGGNQPQHF. The CDR3 coding sequence is TGTGCCAGCAGCTCCAGACAGGGCGGCAATCAGCCCCAGCATTTT.

This clonotype has only a few counts. The gene calls are TRBV12-3 or TRBV12-4 and TRBJ2-3, with a possible D match to TRBD2 (6 bases). Trimming removed 7 bases at V and 1 base at J, with 15 bases between. The length of the CDR3 is 15 residues. As DNA, the CDR3 is TGTGCCAGCACTAACCCGGAGCGGGGCACAGATACGCAGTATTTT. Protein: CASTNPERGTDTQYF.

This clonotype was recorded many times. The chain is built from TRBV7-9 and TRBJ2-2; D is unresolved. The CDR3 is 17 residues long. Germline V gives CDR1 SEHNR, CDR2 FQNEAQ (reference sequence). V was shortened by 8 bases and J by 2 bases, with 21 bases between the two germline ends. CDR3 DNA sequence: TGTGCCAGCCGAAATTGGGTCGGGCGTCACAACACCGGGGAGCTGTTTTTT. It is translated as CASRNWVGRHNTGELFF.

The V and J genes are TRBV3-1 and TRBJ1-4; TRBD1 is a possible D gene (5 bases). Looked up from germline, CDR1 is LGHDT and CDR2 is YNNKEL (reference sequence). With 0 bases removed from V and 8 bases from J, the gap between germline ends came to 10 bases. CDR3 length: 14 amino acids. The CDR3: CASSQDGGTEKLFF. CDR3 in DNA: TGTGCCAGCAGCCAAGACGGGGGGACGGAAAAACTGTTTTTT. Drawing the rest from reference TRBV3-1 and TRBJ1-4, the complete variable domain is DTAVSQTPKYLVTQMGNDKSIKCEQNLGHDTMYWYKQDSKKFLKIMFSYNNKELIINETVPNRFSPKSPDKAHLNLHINSLELGDSAVYFCASSQDGGTEKLFFGSGTQLSVL.

This clonotype was picked up many times. The rearrangement uses TRBV5-1 and TRBJ2-2; 8 bases map to TRBD1. This CDR3 comprises 15 residues. Looked up from germline, CDR1 is SGHRS and CDR2 is YFSETQ. Trimming removed 7 bases from V and 0 bases from J; junction bases left unmatched: 5. The CDR3 protein is CASRRTGTNTGELFF. CDR3 DNA sequence: TGCGCCAGCCGCCGGACAGGGACGAACACCGGGGAGCTGTTTTTT.

This clonotype has a handful of counts. This chain joins TRBV4-2 and TRBJ2-1; TRBD2 agrees at 7 bases. V gave up 0 bases and J gave up 0 bases; unmatched junction bases: 5. The germline V gene has CDR1 LGHNA and CDR2 YNFKEQ. There are 17 residues in the CDR3. CDR3 sequence: CASSQDVGGSSYNEQFF. CDR3 DNA sequence: TGTGCCAGCAGCCAAGATGTGGGGGGGAGCTCCTACAATGAGCAGTTCTTC.

This clonotype was counted at least ten times. The chain uses TRBV7-2 and TRBJ1-1; 7 positions match TRBD1. This CDR3 spans 14 amino acids. Germline CDR1 SGHTA, CDR2 FQGNSA. With 2 bases clipped from V and 4 bases from J, the junction kept 4 bases outside the gene matches. CDR3 sequence: CASSLQGVGTEAFF. Written as DNA, the CDR3 is TGTGCCAGCAGCTTACAGGGGGTGGGCACTGAAGCTTTCTTT. Full variable domain (remainder filled in from reference TRBV7-2 and TRBJ1-1): GAGVSQSPSNKVTEKGKDVELRCDPISGHTALYWYRQSLGQGLEFLIYFQGNSAPDKSGLPSDRFSAERTGGSVSTLTIQRTQQEDSAVYLCASSLQGVGTEAFFGQGTRLTVV.

Ten or more counts support this clonotype. The chain combines TRBV10-2 with TRBJ2-5; the match to TRBD1 covers 7 bases. Per the germline V gene, CDR1 is WSHSY and CDR2 is SAAADI. The length of the CDR3 is 15 residues. V lost 3 bases, J lost 1 base, and 5 bases stayed unmatched. The CDR3 DNA reads as TGCGCCAGCAGTGATTTACAGGGGACCCAAGAGACCCAGTACTTC. It is translated as CASSDLQGTQETQYF.

The V and J genes are TRBV4-3 and TRBJ1-2; TRBD1 agrees at 8 bases. The V gene's germline CDR1 is LGHNA and CDR2 YSLEER. CDR3 length: 16 residues. The V and J ends lost 1 base and 0 bases, in that order; junction bases with no gene match: 4. The CDR3 DNA is TGCGCCAGCAGCCAAGGGGCGGACAGGGCTAACTATGGCTACACCTTC. Its translation is CASSQGADRANYGYTF.

This clonotype was counted a few times. This sequence joins TRBV2 and TRBJ2-1; no clear D gene. V was shortened by 8 bases and J by 0 bases, with 8 bases between the two germline ends. This CDR3 contains 13 residues. CDR1 and CDR2 from the germline V gene are SNHLY and FYNNEI. CDR3 DNA sequence: TGTGCCAGCCACCCCAGCTCCTACAATGAGCAGTTCTTC. It translates to CASHPSSYNEQFF.

At least ten counts were recorded for this clonotype. The genes are TRBV6-6 and TRBJ1-6; D not certain. CDR1 is MNHNY, CDR2 SVGAGI, per germline (reference sequence). The V and J ends lost 3 bases and 5 bases respectively, with 11 bases between them. The length of the CDR3 is 15 residues. The CDR3 nucleotides are TGTGCCAGCAGTTATACGGCAGGCAATAATTCACCCCTCCACTTT. Protein product: CASSYTAGNNSPLHF.

The chain links TRBV4-3 to TRBJ2-1; D unresolved. This CDR3 is 16 amino acids long. Trimming stripped 0 bases from V and 4 bases from J, with 13 bases between. CDR1 is LGHNA, CDR2 YSLEER, per germline. In DNA form, the CDR3 reads TGCGCCAGCAGCCAAGATAGACCTACAGCTTACAATGAGCAGTTCTTC. Protein: CASSQDRPTAYNEQFF.